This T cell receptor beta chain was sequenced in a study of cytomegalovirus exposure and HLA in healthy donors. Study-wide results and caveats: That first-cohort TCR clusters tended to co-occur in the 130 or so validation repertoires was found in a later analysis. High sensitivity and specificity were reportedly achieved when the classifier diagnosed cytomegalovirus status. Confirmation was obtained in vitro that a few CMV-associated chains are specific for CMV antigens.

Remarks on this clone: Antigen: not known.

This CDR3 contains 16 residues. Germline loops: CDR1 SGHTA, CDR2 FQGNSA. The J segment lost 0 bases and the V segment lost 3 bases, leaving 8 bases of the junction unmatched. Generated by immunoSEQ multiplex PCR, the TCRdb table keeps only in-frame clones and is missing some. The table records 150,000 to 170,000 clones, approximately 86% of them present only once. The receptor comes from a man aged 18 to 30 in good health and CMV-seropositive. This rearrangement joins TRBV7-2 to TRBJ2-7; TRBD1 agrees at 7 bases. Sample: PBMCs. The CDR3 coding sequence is TGTGCCAGCAGCTTTAGAACAGGGGCAAGCTCCTACGAGCAGTACTTC. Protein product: CASSFRTGASSYEQYF.